This T cell receptor (beta chain) comes out of a study of T-cell reconstitution after alpha-beta-depleted transplantation in children. Library preparation (for TCRbeta) was performed with unique molecular identifiers. TCRdb reprocessed the PCR reads with MiXCR, giving one entry per CDR3 protein. The data show more than 500,000 distinct CDR3 sequences, with roughly an eighth seen just once and 12% to 15% held by the top ten. In germline, CDR1 is SQVTM, CDR2 ANQGSEA. The CDR3 has 13 residues. Between the trimmed V and J ends, which lost 5 bases and 0 bases, there was a span of 9 bases. General study points: T-cell numbers and diversity, one year after transplant, stemmed largely from T cells that were newly produced.

This clonotype turned up a few times. Its specificity is not known. This receptor was identified in a female patient aged 2-15 years who had a stem cell transplant for aplastic anemia, so the T cells may come from the graft donor. This sample comprised PBMCs, mostly from graft donor cells, obtained 180 days after TCRalphabeta/CD19-depleted stem cell transplant. The chain carries TRBV29-1 and TRBJ2-3, with D perhaps given as TRBD1 or TRBD2 (6 bases each). This chain's CDR3 is CSVLGGSTDTQYF. CDR3 DNA: TGCAGCGTTTTAGGGGGGAGCACAGATACGCAGTATTTT.